Here is one TCR beta chain with its context. Generated by immunoSEQ multiplex PCR, the TCRdb table keeps only in-frame clones and is missing some. Seen here are a few hundred thousand clones, approximately 87% observed once, and the top ten hold about 10%. The data originate from a study of blood T cell repertoires in COVID-19. In germline, CDR1 is MNHNS, CDR2 SASEGT. Trimming took 4 bases from V and 0 from J; bases not matched to a gene: 7. CDR3 length: 16 amino acids. Sequenced: PBMCs or T cells enriched from blood (not recorded which). The chain uses TRBV6-1 and TRBJ1-2; TRBD1 matches at 8 bases. The clonotype originates from a woman in her forties or fifties who had recovered from COVID-19. The DNA for the CDR3 is TGTGCCAGCAGTGCTAACCGGGACAGGACTAACTATGGCTACACCTTC. Residues: CASSANRDRTNYGYTF.